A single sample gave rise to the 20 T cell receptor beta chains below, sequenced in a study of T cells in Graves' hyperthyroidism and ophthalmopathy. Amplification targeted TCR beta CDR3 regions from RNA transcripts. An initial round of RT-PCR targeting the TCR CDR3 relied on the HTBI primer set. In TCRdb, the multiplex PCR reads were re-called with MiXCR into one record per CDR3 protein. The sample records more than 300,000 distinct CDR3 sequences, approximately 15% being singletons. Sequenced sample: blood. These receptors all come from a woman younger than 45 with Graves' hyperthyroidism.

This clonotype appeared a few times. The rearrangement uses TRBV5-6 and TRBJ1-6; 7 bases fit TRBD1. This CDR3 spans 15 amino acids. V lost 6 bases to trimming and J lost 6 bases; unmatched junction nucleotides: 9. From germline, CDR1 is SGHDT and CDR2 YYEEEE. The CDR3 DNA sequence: TGTGCCAGCACGCCAATGGGACAGCTTAATTCACCCCTCCACTTT. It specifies CASTPMGQLNSPLHF.

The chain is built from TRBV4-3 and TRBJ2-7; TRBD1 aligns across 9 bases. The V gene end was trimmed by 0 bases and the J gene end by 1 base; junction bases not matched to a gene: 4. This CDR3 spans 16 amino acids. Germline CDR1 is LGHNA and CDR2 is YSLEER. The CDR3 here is CASSQEGTGISYEQYF. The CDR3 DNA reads TGCGCCAGCAGCCAAGAGGGGACAGGGATTTCCTACGAGCAGTACTTC.

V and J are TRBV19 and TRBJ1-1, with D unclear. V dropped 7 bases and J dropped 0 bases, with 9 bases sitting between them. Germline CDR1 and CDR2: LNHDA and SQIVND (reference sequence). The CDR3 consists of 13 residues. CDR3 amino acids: CASTKAMNTEAFF. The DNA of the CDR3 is TGTGCCAGTACCAAGGCTATGAACACTGAAGCTTTCTTT. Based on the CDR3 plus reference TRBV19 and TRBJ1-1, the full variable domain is DGGITQSPKYLFRKEGQNVTLSCEQNLNHDAMYWYRQDPGQGLRLIYYSQIVNDFQKGDIAEGYSVSREKKESFPLTVTSAQKNPTAFYLCASTKAMNTEAFFGQGTRLTVV.

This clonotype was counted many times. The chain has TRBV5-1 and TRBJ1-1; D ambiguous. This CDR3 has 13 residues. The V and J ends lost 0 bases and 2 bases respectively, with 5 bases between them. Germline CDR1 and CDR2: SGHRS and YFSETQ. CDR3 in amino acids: CASSLEVNTEAFF. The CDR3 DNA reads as TGCGCCAGCAGCTTGGAAGTTAACACTGAAGCTTTCTTT. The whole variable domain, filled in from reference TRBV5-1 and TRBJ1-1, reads KAGVTQTPRYLIKTRGQQVTLSCSPISGHRSVSWYQQTPGQGLQFLFEYFSETQRNKGNFPGRFSGRQFSNSRSEMNVSTLELGDSALYLCASSLEVNTEAFFGQGTRLTVV.

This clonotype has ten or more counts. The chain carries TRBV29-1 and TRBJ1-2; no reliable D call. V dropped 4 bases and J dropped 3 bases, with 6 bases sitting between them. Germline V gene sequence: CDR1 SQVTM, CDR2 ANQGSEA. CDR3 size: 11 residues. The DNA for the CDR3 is TGCAGCGTTGGGGTTGACTATGGCTACACCTTC. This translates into CSVGVDYGYTF.

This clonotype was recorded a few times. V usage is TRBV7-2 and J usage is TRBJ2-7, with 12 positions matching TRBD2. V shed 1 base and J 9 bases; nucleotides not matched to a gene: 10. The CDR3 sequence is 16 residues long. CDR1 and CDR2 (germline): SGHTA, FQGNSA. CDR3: CASSLGATSGSERQYF. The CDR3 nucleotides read TGTGCCAGCAGCTTAGGGGCGACTAGCGGGAGTGAGCGGCAGTACTTC.

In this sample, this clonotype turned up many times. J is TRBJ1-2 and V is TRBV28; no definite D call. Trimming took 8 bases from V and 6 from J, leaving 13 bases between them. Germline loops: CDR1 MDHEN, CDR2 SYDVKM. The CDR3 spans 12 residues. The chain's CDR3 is CASQARYDGYTF. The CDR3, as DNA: TGTGCCAGCCAGGCTCGTTATGATGGCTACACCTTC.

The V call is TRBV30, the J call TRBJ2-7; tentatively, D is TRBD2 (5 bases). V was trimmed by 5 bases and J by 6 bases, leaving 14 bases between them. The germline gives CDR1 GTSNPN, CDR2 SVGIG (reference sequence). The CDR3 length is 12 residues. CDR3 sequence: CAWGPGSGEQYF. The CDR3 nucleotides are TGTGCCTGGGGTCCGGGATCTGGCGAGCAGTACTTC.

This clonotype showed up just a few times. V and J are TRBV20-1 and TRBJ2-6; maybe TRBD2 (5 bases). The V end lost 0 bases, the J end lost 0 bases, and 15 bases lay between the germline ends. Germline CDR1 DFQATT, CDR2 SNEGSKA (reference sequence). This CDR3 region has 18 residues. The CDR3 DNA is TGCAGTGCTAGAGATCTCCGGGAACACCGCTCTGGGGCCAACGTCCTGACTTTC. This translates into CSARDLREHRSGANVLTF.

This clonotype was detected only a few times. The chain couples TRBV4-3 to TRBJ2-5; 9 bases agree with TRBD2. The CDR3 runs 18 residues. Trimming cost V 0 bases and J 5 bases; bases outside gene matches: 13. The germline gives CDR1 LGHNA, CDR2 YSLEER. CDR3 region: CASSQETTLSGSRETQYF. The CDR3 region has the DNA TGCGCCAGCAGCCAAGAAACGACCCTTAGCGGGAGCCGGGAGACCCAGTACTTC.

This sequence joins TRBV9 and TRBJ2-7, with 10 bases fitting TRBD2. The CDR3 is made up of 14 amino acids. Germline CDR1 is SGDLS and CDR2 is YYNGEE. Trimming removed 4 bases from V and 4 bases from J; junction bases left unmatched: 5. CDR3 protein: CASSSSGSMYEQYF. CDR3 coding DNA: TGTGCCAGCAGCTCTAGCGGGAGTATGTACGAGCAGTACTTC.

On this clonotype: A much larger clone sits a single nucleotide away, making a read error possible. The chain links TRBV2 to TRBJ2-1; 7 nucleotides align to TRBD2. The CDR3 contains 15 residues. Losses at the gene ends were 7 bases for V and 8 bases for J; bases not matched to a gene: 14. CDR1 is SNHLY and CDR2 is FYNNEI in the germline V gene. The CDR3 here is CASNPVSGRAHEQFF. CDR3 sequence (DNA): TGTGCCAGCAATCCAGTTAGTGGGAGGGCTCATGAGCAGTTCTTC.

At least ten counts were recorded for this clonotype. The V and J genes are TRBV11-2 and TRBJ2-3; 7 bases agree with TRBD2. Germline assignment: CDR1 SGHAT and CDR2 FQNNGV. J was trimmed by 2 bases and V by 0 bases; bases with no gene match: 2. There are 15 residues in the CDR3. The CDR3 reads CASSLESGNTDTQYF. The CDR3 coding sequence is TGTGCCAGCAGCTTAGAAAGCGGGAACACAGATACGCAGTATTTT.

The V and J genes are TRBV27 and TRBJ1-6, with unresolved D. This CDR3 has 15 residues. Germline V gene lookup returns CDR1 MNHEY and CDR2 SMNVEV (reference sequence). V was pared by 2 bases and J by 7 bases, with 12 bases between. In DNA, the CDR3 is TGTGCCAGCAGTTTACACGACCCACCCAATTCACCCCTCCACTTT. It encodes CASSLHDPPNSPLHF.

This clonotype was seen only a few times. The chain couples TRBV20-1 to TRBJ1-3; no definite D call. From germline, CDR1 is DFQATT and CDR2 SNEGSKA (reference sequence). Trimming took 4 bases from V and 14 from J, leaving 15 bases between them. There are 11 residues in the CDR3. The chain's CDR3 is CSAIGGITVYF. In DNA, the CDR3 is TGCAGTGCTATTGGAGGGATCACAGTATATTTT.

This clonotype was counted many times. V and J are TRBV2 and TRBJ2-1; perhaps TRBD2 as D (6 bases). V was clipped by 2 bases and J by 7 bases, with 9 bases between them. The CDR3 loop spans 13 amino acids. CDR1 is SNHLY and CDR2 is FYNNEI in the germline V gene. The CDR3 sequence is CASSELEGNEQFF. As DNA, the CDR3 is TGTGCCAGCAGTGAATTGGAGGGGAATGAGCAGTTCTTC.

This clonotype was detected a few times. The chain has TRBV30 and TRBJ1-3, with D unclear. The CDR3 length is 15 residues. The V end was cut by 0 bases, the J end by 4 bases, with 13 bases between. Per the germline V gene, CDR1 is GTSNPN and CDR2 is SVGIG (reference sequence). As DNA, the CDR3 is TGTGCCTGGAGTGTACCTCGGGGTCCAGGAAACACCATATATTTT. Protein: CAWSVPRGPGNTIYF.

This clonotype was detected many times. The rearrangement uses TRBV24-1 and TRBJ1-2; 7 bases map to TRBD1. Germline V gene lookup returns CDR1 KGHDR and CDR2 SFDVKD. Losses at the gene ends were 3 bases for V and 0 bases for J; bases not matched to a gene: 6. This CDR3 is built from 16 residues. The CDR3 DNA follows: TGTGCCACCAGTGATCCGGGGACAGAAGCTAACTATGGCTACACCTTC. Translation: CATSDPGTEANYGYTF.

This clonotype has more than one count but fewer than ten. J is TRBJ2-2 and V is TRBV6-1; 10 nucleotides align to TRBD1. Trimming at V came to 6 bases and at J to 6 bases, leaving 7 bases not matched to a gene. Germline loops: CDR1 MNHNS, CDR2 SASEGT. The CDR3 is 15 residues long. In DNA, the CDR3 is TGTGCCAGCAGCCCCCGACAGGGGGCGCCCGGGGAGCTGTTTTTT. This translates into CASSPRQGAPGELFF.

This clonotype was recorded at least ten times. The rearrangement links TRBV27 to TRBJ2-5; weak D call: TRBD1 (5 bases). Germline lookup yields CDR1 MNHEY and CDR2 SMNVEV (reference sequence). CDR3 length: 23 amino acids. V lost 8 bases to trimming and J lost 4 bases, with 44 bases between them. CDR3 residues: CASVTFLSGFNHLSLVSIETQYF. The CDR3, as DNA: TGTGCCAGCGTTACCTTCCTCTCAGGGTTTAACCATTTGTCCCTAGTATCAATAGAGACCCAGTACTTC.